The 7 T cell receptor beta chains given below trace back to one sample, sequenced in a study of CXCR3-negative and CXCR3-positive naive CD8 T cells. The authors made the TRB cDNA libraries by 5' RACE using UMI labels. TCRdb reprocessed the 5' RACE reads and keeps a single row for each CDR3 protein, giving no DNA. This table holds roughly 45,000 distinct CDR3 sequences. Sequencing used naive CXCR3- CD8+ T cells from blood. Subset indicated: CD45RO-CCR7+CD27+CD95- naive CD8+ T cells lacking CXCR3 (TNR3-). The source is a human donor in good health. Some clones in this sample may be carry-over from other donors' samples.

This chain uses TRBV7-7 with TRBJ2-5; TCRdb's D call, TRBD1, is unchecked because there is no DNA. CDR3 length: 15 amino acids. Germline CDR1 SSHAT, CDR2 FNYEAQ (reference sequence). CDR3 residues: CASSLVEDSQETQYF.

The chain has TRBV7-6 and TRBJ1-1; TCRdb picks TRBD1, but there is no DNA to check that call. Looked up from germline, CDR1 is SGHVS and CDR2 is FNYEAQ. CDR3 size: 14 residues. Here the CDR3 reads CASSIGPGGTEAFF.

V is TRBV18 and J is TRBJ1-2; no DNA is available, so the TRBD1 call from TCRdb remains unchecked. The CDR3 has 12 residues. The germline V gene has CDR1 KGHSH and CDR2 LQKENI. CDR3 amino acids: CASSEAGVGYTF.

V and J are TRBV7-9 and TRBJ2-1; with no DNA, the TCRdb D assignment of TRBD1 cannot be verified. This CDR3 contains 13 residues. Germline V gives CDR1 SEHNR, CDR2 FQNEAQ (reference sequence). This CDR3 reads CASTLIVGDIEIF.

V gene TRBV2 combines with J gene TRBJ2-1; without DNA, the TCRdb call of TRBD2 cannot be checked. From germline, CDR1 is SNHLY and CDR2 FYNNEI. The CDR3 consists of 14 residues. This chain's CDR3 is CARERTSGRDEQFF.

This rearrangement joins TRBV20-1 to TRBJ1-5. The V gene's germline CDR1 is DFQATT and CDR2 SNEGSKA (reference sequence). The CDR3 is 14 amino acids. CDR3 amino acids: CSARSWEENQPQRF.

The chain has TRBV20-1 and TRBJ2-7; the D call from TCRdb, TRBD1, cannot be confirmed without DNA. CDR1 and CDR2 (germline): DFQATT, SNEGSKA (reference sequence). CDR3 length: 13 residues. CDR3 sequence reads: CSAQLEDNIKEYF.